Presented here are 26 T cell receptor beta chains from one specimen sequenced in a study of regulatory and conventional T cells in RAG deficiency. Sequencing was performed with immunoSEQ multiplex PCR; in TCRdb, only in-frame clones are kept and a portion is missing. The data show about 28,000 clones, around nine tenths seen once. The sorted regulatory T cells were CD4+, CD25-high and CD127-low, with genomic DNA sequenced. The sample also formed part of further work on regulatory T cells. From that study: The primer mix had 52 TRBV and 13 TRBJ primers.

Material: Tregs sorted from blood. The receptor source for this set is a human donor in good health.

This clone was recorded only once. The chain links TRBV5-1 to TRBJ1-2, with D possibly matching TRBD1 (6 bases). V was pared by 2 bases and J by 2 bases, with 10 bases between. CDR3 size: 14 residues. In germline, CDR1 is SGHRS, CDR2 YFSETQ. CDR3 in amino acids: CASSLSGVNYGYTF. DNA for the CDR3: TGCGCCAGCAGCTTATCAGGGGTCAACTATGGCTACACCTTC.

V usage is TRBV28 and J usage is TRBJ1-2; D call uncertain. Trimming stripped 6 bases from V and 5 bases from J, with 10 bases between. This CDR3 region has 12 residues. Germline CDR1 MDHEN, CDR2 SYDVKM. CDR3 residues: CASSRSGYGYTF. CDR3 sequence (DNA): TGTGCCAGCAGCCGGTCGGGGTATGGCTACACCTTC.

V gene TRBV5-1 combines with J gene TRBJ2-7; 9 bases are a match to TRBD1. V shed 7 bases and J 3 bases; nucleotides not matched to a gene: 5. Germline CDR1 and CDR2: SGHRS and YFSETQ. This CDR3 comprises 13 residues. The CDR3 is CASARDRVYEQYF. The CDR3 DNA is TGCGCCAGCGCCCGGGACAGGGTCTACGAGCAGTACTTC.

The CDR3 bases are TGCGCCAGCAGTGAGATAGCGTTCACAGCCAAAAACATTCAGTACTTC. Its protein is CASSEIAFTAKNIQYF. The V and J genes are TRBV10-2 and TRBJ2-4; tentatively, D is TRBD2 (5 bases). V lost 2 bases, J lost 0 bases, and 11 bases lay in between. The CDR3 is 16 amino acids. Germline V CDR1 and CDR2: WSHSY, SAAADI.

The chain recombines TRBV19 with TRBJ1-5; no reliable D call. The length of the CDR3 is 13 residues. Between the trimmed V and J ends, which lost 7 bases and 5 bases, there was a span of 12 bases. Germline V CDR1 and CDR2: LNHDA, SQIVND (reference sequence). The DNA of the CDR3 is TGTGCCAGTAAGCGGAAAGGAGATCAGCCCCAGCATTTT. Residues: CASKRKGDQPQHF.

This clone came up a few times. The chain carries TRBV11-2 and TRBJ1-2; D unresolved. The CDR3 spans 11 residues. The V gene's germline CDR1 is SGHAT and CDR2 FQNNGV. V lost 10 bases and J 4 bases, leaving 10 bases between the germline ends. The CDR3 bases are TGTGCCACTGGAGTAGGCTATGGCTACACCTTC. This translates into CATGVGYGYTF.

The chain carries TRBV18 and TRBJ2-7, with TRBD1 as a possible D gene (5 bases). Germline V gives CDR1 KGHSH, CDR2 LQKENI. The CDR3 has 15 residues. V was shortened by 6 bases and J by 1 base, with 16 bases between the two germline ends. CDR3: CASSPQAKGSYEQYF. The CDR3 coding sequence is TGTGCCAGCTCCCCCCAGGCGAAGGGGTCCTACGAGCAGTACTTC. Using reference TRBV18 and TRBJ2-7 for the parts outside the CDR3, the full variable domain is NAGVMQNPRHLVRRRGQEARLRCSPMKGHSHVYWYRQLPEEGLKFMVYLQKENIIDESGMPKERFSAEFPKEGPSILRIQQVVRGDSAAYFCASSPQAKGSYEQYFGPGTRLTVT.

The V call is TRBV7-3, the J call TRBJ2-5; the match to TRBD2 covers 13 bases. Germline CDR1 and CDR2: SGHTA and FQGTGA. The length of the CDR3 is 19 residues. V lost 5 bases, J lost 0 bases, and 12 bases stayed unmatched. CDR3 DNA: TGTGCCAGCAGCCTCGGACTAGCGGGGGAGGGGGTGTACCAAGAGACCCAGTACTTC. Encoded protein: CASSLGLAGEGVYQETQYF.

This chain connects TRBV5-4 to TRBJ2-1, with 9 bases aligning to TRBD1. The CDR3 contains 15 residues. Looked up from germline, CDR1 is SGHNT and CDR2 is YYREEE (reference sequence). The V segment lost 2 bases and the J segment 13 bases; nucleotides outside the gene matches: 13. The CDR3 sequence: CASSFAGRDRAGQFF. The CDR3 nucleotides read TGTGCCAGCAGCTTTGCGGGAAGGGACAGGGCAGGCCAGTTCTTC.

The chain uses TRBV10-3 and TRBJ2-3; 8 bases map to TRBD2. Germline V gene data show CDR1 as ENHRY and CDR2 as SYGVKD. The CDR3 spans 14 residues. The trim removed 6 bases at V and 3 bases at J, leaving 5 bases unmatched. The CDR3 reads CAIRGTRATDTQYF. DNA of the CDR3: TGTGCCATCAGGGGGACTAGAGCAACAGATACGCAGTATTTT.

This chain links TRBV27 with TRBJ2-1, with a weak D call TRBD1 (6 bases). The V end lost 5 bases, the J end lost 4 bases, and 15 bases lay between the germline ends. The CDR3 spans 15 residues. Per germline, CDR1 MNHEY and CDR2 SMNVEV (reference sequence). CDR3 protein: CASSRPGTFYNEQFF. The CDR3, as DNA: TGTGCCAGCAGTCGTCCCGGGACATTTTACAATGAGCAGTTCTTC.

J is TRBJ2-4 and V is TRBV5-1; no firm D call. The CDR3 runs to 15 residues. The germline V gene encodes CDR1 SGHRS and CDR2 YFSETQ. V was pared by 4 bases and J by 0 bases, with 11 bases between. The CDR3 is CASSLAVQAKNIQYF. CDR3 nucleotide sequence: TGCGCCAGCAGCCTGGCCGTCCAAGCCAAAAACATTCAGTACTTC.

This chain uses TRBV12-5 with TRBJ2-3; D gene uncertain. V was clipped by 0 bases and J by 1 base, with 5 bases between them. The CDR3 has 14 amino acids. Germline CDR1 is LGHNT and CDR2 is FRNRAP. CDR3 amino acids: CASGLVSGTDTQYF. DNA for the CDR3: TGTGCTAGTGGTTTGGTATCAGGCACAGATACGCAGTATTTT.

This clone was seen a few times. The chain employs TRBV6-1 and TRBJ2-7, with 10 bases lining up with TRBD1. In germline, CDR1 is MNHNS, CDR2 SASEGT. CDR3 length: 15 amino acids. The junction had 5 bases not matched to a gene; V was cut back by 4 bases and J by 2 bases. The CDR3 here is CASSARTGGTYEQYF. As DNA, the CDR3 is TGTGCCAGCAGTGCACGGACAGGGGGTACCTACGAGCAGTACTTC.

The V call is TRBV2, the J call TRBJ1-5; D is perhaps TRBD1 (5 bases). Germline CDR1 is SNHLY and CDR2 is FYNNEI. V was shortened by 6 bases and J by 4 bases, with 13 bases between the two germline ends. This CDR3 has 14 residues. The CDR3 loop is CASRRGGENQPQHF. CDR3 nucleotides: TGTGCCAGCAGGCGCGGGGGGGAAAATCAGCCCCAGCATTTT.

The chain recombines TRBV6-4 with TRBJ1-5; unclear D gene. The CDR3 contains 14 residues. The V gene's germline CDR1 is MRHNA and CDR2 SNTAGT. The V end was cut by 2 bases, the J end by 6 bases, with 11 bases between. This CDR3 is CASSDPGRPQPQHF. The DNA for the CDR3 is TGTGCCAGCAGTGACCCGGGAAGGCCTCAGCCCCAGCATTTT.

This chain joins TRBV9 and TRBJ1-1; 8 bases map to TRBD1. With V trimmed by 4 bases and J by 1 base, 9 bases remained unmatched. The germline V gene encodes CDR1 SGDLS and CDR2 YYNGEE. The CDR3 length is 16 residues. CDR3 loop: CASSRARGTGNTEAFF. The CDR3 nucleotides read TGTGCCAGCAGCCGAGCGAGAGGGACAGGGAACACTGAAGCTTTCTTT.

This chain connects TRBV15 to TRBJ1-5, with D tentatively TRBD1 (5 bases). The V end was cut by 3 bases, the J end by 4 bases, with 10 bases between. CDR3 length equals 14 residues. Germline-derived CDR1 and CDR2 are LNHNV and YYDKDF (reference sequence). The CDR3 protein is CATSSRVGNQPQHF. The CDR3 nucleotides read TGTGCCACCAGCAGCAGGGTTGGGAATCAGCCCCAGCATTTT.

The chain joins TRBV11-2 to TRBJ1-1; D not certain. CDR1 and CDR2 from the germline V gene are SGHAT and FQNNGV. This CDR3 is built from 13 residues. V lost 2 bases and J lost 0, with 4 bases in between. CDR3 amino acids: CASSLQVNTEAFF. DNA for the CDR3: TGTGCCAGCAGCTTACAGGTGAACACTGAAGCTTTCTTT.

The chain links TRBV2 to TRBJ2-5; maybe TRBD2 (6 bases). There are 16 residues in the CDR3. Per the germline V gene, CDR1 is SNHLY and CDR2 is FYNNEI. The V and J ends lost 8 bases and 5 bases respectively, with 24 bases between them. CDR3 loop: CASLPGAAGGGETQYF. For the CDR3, the DNA is TGTGCCAGCCTCCCGGGTGCAGCGGGTGGGGGGGAGACCCAGTACTTC.

The chain employs TRBV28 and TRBJ1-1, with unresolved D. The CDR3 runs 15 residues. The germline V gene encodes CDR1 MDHEN and CDR2 SYDVKM. With 5 bases removed from V and 0 bases from J, the gap between germline ends came to 13 bases. In DNA, the CDR3 is TGTGCCAGCAGTACCAGAAGGATGATGAACACTGAAGCTTTCTTT. Translation gives CASSTRRMMNTEAFF.

The V gene is TRBV20-1, the J gene TRBJ1-1; D is perhaps TRBD1 (6 bases). The CDR3 covers 11 residues. V lost 5 bases and J 4 bases, leaving 8 bases between the germline ends. CDR1 is DFQATT and CDR2 is SNEGSKA in the germline V gene (reference sequence). The CDR3, as DNA: TGCAGTGCTTTCAGGGGCACTGAAGCTTTCTTT. Amino acid sequence: CSAFRGTEAFF.

The gene calls are TRBV19 and TRBJ1-2, with D uncertain. The germline CDR1 and CDR2 sequences are LNHDA and SQIVND (reference sequence). The ends were cut back, 3 bases at V and 8 bases at J, with 16 bases in the middle. The CDR3 is made up of 14 amino acids. CDR3: CASSITRRNGGYTF. The CDR3 coding sequence is TGTGCCAGTAGTATCACGAGGCGGAATGGAGGCTACACCTTC.

This clone came up once. The rearrangement joins TRBV19 to TRBJ1-5; 11 bases match TRBD1. Trimming removed 6 bases from V and 3 bases from J; junction bases left unmatched: 13. Germline CDR1 reads LNHDA; CDR2 reads SQIVND (reference sequence). This CDR3 spans 18 amino acids. The CDR3 coding sequence is TGTGCCAGTAGGCCTCTTCCCGGGACAGGGGGGTACAATCAGCCCCAGCATTTT. This gives the protein CASRPLPGTGGYNQPQHF.

As DNA, the CDR3 is TGTGCTAGTGCCCCGAGGACAGGGCGCACTGAAGCTTTCTTT. It translates to CASAPRTGRTEAFF. V is TRBV12-5 and J is TRBJ1-1, with 8 bases identical to TRBD1. Germline V gene sequence: CDR1 LGHNT, CDR2 FRNRAP. Losses at the gene ends were 7 bases for V and 4 bases for J; bases not matched to a gene: 8. The CDR3 has 14 amino acids.

The rearrangement links TRBV6-1 to TRBJ1-2; D is possibly TRBD1 (5 bases). V gave up 1 base and J gave up 0 bases, with 9 bases separating them. The CDR3 is made up of 15 amino acids. Germline loops: CDR1 MNHNS, CDR2 SASEGT. Here the CDR3 DNA reads TGTGCCAGCAGTGAAGGGGACTGGGCTAACTATGGCTACACCTTC. Its translation is CASSEGDWANYGYTF.